This T cell receptor (beta chain) is drawn from a study of blood T cell repertoires in COVID-19. V lost 4 bases and J lost 2, with 12 bases in between. The CDR3 covers 16 residues. Germline V gene lookup returns CDR1 KGHSH and CDR2 LQKENI. Study processing details: The authors estimated nucleated cell counts from reference gene primer amplification. Generated by immunoSEQ multiplex PCR, the TCRdb table keeps only in-frame clones and is missing some. That table supplies the V and J calls and clone size; D and trimming were determined from the DNA. The data show approximately 160,000 clones, around 84% seen once.

The sample was peripheral blood. The V call is TRBV18, the J call TRBJ1-6, with D possibly being TRBD1 (6 bases). The origin of this receptor is a man between 60 and 70 years old with COVID-19, enrolled during active disease. CDR3 nucleotides: TGTGCCAGCTCACACAGGGAGGGGGCCTATAATTCACCCCTCCACTTT. Amino acid sequence: CASSHREGAYNSPLHF.